The following is a T cell receptor (beta chain) sequence with its context. The data originate from a study of T cell changes during pregnancy in multiple sclerosis. The CDR3 extends over 15 amino acids. V lost 6 bases and J lost 4; bases outside the gene matches: 9. Germline V gene data show CDR1 as MNHEY and CDR2 as SMNVEV (reference sequence). TCRdb's copy holds only in-frame clones and misses some; the assay was immunoSEQ multiplex PCR. The table lists approximately 83,000 clones, just under 95% of them singletons. The source was peripheral blood, collected in the first trimester of pregnancy. This chain connects TRBV27 to TRBJ1-2; 9 positions agree with TRBD1. This receptor was taken from a female donor with multiple sclerosis, enrolled in a pregnancy study. Here the CDR3 reads CASRDLRQGVYGYTF. The CDR3 nucleotides read TGTGCCAGCAGAGATCTCCGACAGGGGGTCTATGGCTACACCTTC.